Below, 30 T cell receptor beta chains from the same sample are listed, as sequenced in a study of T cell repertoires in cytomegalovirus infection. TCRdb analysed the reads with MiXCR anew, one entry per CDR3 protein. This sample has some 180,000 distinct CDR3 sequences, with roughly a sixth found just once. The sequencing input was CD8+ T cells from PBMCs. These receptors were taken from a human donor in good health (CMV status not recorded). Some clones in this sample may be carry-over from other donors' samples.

CDR3 DNA sequence: TGTGCCAGCAGTTCCCCCCGGGACGACACAGATACGCAGTATTTT. Its protein product is CASSSPRDDTDTQYF. V and J are TRBV12-3 or TRBV12-4 and TRBJ2-3; either TRBD1 or TRBD2 may fit D (5 bases each). The CDR3 has 15 residues. The V gene lost 4 bases and the J gene lost 2 bases, with 13 bases spanning the gap.

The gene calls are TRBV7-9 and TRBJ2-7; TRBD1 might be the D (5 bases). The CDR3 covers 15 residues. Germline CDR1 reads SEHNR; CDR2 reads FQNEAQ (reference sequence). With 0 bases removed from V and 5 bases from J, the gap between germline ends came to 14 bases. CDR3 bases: TGTGCCAGCAGCTTAGCGGTGGGGCGAAACAACGAGCAGTACTTC. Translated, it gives CASSLAVGRNNEQYF.

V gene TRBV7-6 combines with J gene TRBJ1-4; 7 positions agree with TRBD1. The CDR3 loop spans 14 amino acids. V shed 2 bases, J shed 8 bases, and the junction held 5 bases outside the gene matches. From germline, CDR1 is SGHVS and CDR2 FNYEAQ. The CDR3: CASSLRQGWEKLFF. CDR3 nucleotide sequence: TGTGCCAGCAGCTTAAGACAGGGTTGGGAAAAACTGTTTTTT.

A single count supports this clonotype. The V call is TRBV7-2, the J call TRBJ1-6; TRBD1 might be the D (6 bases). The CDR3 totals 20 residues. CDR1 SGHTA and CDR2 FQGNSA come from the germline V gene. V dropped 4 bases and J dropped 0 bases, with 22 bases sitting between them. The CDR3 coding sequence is TGTGCCAGCAGCTCCGCCGCGTGGGGGCCTAGGAGCTCCTATAATTCACCCCTCCACTTT. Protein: CASSSAAWGPRSSYNSPLHF. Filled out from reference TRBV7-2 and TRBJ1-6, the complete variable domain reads GAGVSQSPSNKVTEKGKDVELRCDPISGHTALYWYRQSLGQGLEFLIYFQGNSAPDKSGLPSDRFSAERTGGSVSTLTIQRTQQEDSAVYLCASSSAAWGPRSSYNSPLHFGNGTRLTVT.

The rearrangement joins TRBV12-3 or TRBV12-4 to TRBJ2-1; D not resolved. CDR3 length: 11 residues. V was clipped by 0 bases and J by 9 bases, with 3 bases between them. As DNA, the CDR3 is TGTGCCAGCAGTTTAGCGAGTGAGCAGTTCTTC. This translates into CASSLASEQFF.

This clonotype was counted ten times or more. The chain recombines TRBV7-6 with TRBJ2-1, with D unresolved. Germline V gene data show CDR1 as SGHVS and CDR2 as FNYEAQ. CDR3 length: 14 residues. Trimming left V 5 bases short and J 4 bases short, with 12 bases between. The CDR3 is CASSALTSYNEQFF. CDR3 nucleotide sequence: TGTGCCAGCAGCGCACTGACGTCTTACAATGAGCAGTTCTTC.

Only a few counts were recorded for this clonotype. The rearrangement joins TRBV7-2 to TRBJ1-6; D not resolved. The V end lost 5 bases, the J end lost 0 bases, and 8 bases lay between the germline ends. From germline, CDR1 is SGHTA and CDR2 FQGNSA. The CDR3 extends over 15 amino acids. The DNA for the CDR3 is TGTGCCAGCAGCCCGGGTATCTCCTATAATTCACCCCTCCACTTT. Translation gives CASSPGISYNSPLHF.

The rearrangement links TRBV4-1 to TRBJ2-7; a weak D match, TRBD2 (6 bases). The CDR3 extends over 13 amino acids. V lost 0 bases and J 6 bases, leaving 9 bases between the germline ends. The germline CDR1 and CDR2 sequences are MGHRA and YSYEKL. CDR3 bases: TGCGCCAGCAGCCAAGATGGAGGGCGCGAGCAGTACTTC. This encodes CASSQDGGREQYF.

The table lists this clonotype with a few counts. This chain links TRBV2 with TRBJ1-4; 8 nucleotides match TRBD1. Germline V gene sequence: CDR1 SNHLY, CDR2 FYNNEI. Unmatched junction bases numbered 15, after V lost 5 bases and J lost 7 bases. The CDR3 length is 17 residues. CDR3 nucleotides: TGTGCCAGCAGTACATCACGACAGGACAGGGTGACTGAAAAACTGTTTTTT. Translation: CASSTSRQDRVTEKLFF.

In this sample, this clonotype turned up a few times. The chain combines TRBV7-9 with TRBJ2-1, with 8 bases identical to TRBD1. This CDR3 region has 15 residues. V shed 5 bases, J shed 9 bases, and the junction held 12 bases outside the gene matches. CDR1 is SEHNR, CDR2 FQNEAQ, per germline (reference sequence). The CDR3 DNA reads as TGTGCCAGCAGCCCCAGCGACATGACAGGGGCTGAGCAGTTCTTC. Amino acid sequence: CASSPSDMTGAEQFF.

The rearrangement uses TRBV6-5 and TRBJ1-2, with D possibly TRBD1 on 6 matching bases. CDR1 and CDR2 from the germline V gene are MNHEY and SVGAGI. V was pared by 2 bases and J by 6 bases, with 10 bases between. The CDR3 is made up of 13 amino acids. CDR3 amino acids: CASSYGTQNGYTF. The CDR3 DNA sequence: TGTGCCAGCAGTTACGGGACACAGAATGGCTACACCTTC.

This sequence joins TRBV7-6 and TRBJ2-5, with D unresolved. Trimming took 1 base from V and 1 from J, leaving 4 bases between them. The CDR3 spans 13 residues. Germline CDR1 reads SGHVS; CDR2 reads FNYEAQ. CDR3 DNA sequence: TGTGCCAGCAGCTTAGATTCCCAAGAGACCCAGTACTTC. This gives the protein CASSLDSQETQYF.

CDR3 in DNA: TGTGCCAGCAGTGATGCCGGTTCCTTCTCCTACGAGCAGTACTTC. Translation: CASSDAGSFSYEQYF. This chain joins TRBV2 and TRBJ2-7; D unresolved. Germline CDR1 SNHLY, CDR2 FYNNEI. This CDR3 is 15 amino acids long. The V gene lost 3 bases and the J gene lost 0 bases, with 12 bases spanning the gap.

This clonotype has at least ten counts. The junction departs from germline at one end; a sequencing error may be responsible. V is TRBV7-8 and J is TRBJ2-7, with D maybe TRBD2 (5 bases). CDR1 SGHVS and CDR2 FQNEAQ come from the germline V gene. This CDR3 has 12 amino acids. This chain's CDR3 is CASSSVTGEPYF. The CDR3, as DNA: TGTGCCAGCAGCTCGGTTACCGGGGAGCCGTACTTC.

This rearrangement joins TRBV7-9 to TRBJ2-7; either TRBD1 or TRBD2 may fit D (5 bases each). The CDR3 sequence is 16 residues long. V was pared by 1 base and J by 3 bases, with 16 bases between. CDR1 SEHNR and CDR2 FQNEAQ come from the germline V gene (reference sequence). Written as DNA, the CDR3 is TGTGCCAGCAGCTTAGGGGGGTTGGGACCCCTCTACGAGCAGTACTTC. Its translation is CASSLGGLGPLYEQYF.

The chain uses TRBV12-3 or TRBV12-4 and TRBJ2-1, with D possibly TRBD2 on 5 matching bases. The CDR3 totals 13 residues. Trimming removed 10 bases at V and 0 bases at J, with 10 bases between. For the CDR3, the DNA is TGTGCCATCGGGGTTTACTCCTACAATGAGCAGTTCTTC. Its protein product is CAIGVYSYNEQFF.

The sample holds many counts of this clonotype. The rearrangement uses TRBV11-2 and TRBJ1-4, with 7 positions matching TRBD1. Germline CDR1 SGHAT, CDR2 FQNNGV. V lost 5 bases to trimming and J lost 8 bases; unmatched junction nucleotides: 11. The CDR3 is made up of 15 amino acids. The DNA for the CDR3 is TGTGCCAGCAGCCCCCGACAGGGACTAAGGGAAAAACTGTTTTTT. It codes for CASSPRQGLREKLFF.

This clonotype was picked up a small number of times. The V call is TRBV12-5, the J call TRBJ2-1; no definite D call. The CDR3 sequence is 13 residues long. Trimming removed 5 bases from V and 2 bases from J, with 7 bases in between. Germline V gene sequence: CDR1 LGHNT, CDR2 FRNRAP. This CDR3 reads CASGGPPYNEQFF. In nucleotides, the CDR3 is TGTGCTAGTGGTGGACCCCCCTACAATGAGCAGTTCTTC.

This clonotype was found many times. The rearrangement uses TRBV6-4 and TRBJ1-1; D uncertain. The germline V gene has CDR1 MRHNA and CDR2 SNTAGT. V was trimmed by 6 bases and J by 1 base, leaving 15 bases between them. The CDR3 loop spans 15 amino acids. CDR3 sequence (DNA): TGTGCCAGCAGGAAGGATCTGTCGGGGAACACTGAAGCTTTCTTT. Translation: CASRKDLSGNTEAFF.

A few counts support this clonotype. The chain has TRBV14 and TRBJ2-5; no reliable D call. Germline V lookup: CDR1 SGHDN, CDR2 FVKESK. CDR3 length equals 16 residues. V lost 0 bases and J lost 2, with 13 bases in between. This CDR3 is CASSQESGRTQETQYF. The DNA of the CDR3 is TGTGCCAGCAGCCAAGAATCGGGCAGGACGCAAGAGACCCAGTACTTC. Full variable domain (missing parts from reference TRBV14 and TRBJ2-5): EAGVTQFPSHSVIEKGQTVTLRCDPISGHDNLYWYRRVMGKEIKFLLHFVKESKQDESGMPNNRFLAERTGGTYSTLKVQPAELEDSGVYFCASSQESGRTQETQYFGPGTRLLVL.

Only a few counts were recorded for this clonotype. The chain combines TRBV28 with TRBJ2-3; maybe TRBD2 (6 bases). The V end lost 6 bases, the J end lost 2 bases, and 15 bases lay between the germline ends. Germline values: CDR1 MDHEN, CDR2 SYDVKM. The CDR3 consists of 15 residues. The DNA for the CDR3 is TGTGCCAGCAGCCCCGGACTAAGTCTCACAGATACGCAGTATTTT. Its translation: CASSPGLSLTDTQYF. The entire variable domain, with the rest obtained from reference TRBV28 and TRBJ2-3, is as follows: DVKVTQSSRYLVKRTGEKVFLECVQDMDHENMFWYRQDPGLGLRLIYFSYDVKMKEKGDIPEGYSVSREKKERFSLILESASTNQTSMYLCASSPGLSLTDTQYFGPGTRLTVL.

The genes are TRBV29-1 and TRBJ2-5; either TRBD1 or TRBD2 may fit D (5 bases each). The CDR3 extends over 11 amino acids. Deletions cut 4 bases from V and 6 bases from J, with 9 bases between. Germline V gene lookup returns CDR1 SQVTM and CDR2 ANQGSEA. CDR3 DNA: TGCAGCGTTGGGGGGAGAAAGACCCAGTACTTC. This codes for CSVGGRKTQYF.

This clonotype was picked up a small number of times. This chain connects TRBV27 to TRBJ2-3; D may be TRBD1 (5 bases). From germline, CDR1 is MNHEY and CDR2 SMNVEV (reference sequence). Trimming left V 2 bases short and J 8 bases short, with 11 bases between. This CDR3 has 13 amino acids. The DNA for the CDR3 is TGTGCCAGCAGTTTACCCCTGCAGGGTACGCAGTATTTT. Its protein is CASSLPLQGTQYF.

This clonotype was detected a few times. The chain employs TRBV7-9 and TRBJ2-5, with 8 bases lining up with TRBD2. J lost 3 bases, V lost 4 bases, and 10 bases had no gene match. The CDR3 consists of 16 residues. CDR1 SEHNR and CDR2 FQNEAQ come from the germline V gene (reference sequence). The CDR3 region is CASSSTNSGGEETQYF. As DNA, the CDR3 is TGTGCCAGCAGCTCAACAAATTCGGGAGGGGAAGAGACCCAGTACTTC. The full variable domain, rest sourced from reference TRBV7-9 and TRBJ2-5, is DTGVSQNPRHKITKRGQNVTFRCDPISEHNRLYWYRQTLGQGPEFLTYFQNEAQLEKSRLLSDRFSAERPKGSFSTLEIQRTEQGDSAMYLCASSSTNSGGEETQYFGPGTRLLVL.

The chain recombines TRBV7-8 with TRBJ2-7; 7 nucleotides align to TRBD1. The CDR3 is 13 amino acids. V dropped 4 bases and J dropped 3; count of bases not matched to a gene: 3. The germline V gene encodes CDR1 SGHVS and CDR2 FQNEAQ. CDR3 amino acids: CASSSGTDYEQYF. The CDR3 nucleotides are TGTGCCAGCAGCTCCGGGACAGACTACGAGCAGTACTTC.

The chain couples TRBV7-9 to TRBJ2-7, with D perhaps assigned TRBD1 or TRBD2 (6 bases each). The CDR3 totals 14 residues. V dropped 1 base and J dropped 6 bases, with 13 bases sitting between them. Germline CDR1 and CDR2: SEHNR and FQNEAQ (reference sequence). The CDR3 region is CASSLEGGRGEQYF. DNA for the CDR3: TGTGCCAGCAGCTTAGAGGGGGGACGAGGCGAGCAGTACTTC.

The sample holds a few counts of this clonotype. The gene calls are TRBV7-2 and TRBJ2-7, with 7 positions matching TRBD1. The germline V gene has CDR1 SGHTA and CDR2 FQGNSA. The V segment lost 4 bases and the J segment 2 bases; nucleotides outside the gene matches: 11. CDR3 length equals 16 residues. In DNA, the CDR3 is TGTGCCAGCAGCTCCCTCCCGCCGGGACAGACCTACGAGCAGTACTTC. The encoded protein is CASSSLPPGQTYEQYF.

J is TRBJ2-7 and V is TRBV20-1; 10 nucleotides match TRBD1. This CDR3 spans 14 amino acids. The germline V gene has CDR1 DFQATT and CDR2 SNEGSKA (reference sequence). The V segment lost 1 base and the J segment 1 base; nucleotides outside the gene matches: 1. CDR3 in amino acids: CSARGGQGSYEQYF. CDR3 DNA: TGCAGTGCTAGAGGGGGACAGGGGTCCTACGAGCAGTACTTC.

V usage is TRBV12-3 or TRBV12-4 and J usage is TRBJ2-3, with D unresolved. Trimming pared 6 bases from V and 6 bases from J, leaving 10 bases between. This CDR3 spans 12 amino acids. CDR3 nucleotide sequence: TGTGCCAGCAGGTACAGCCTGGATACGCAGTATTTT. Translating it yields CASRYSLDTQYF.

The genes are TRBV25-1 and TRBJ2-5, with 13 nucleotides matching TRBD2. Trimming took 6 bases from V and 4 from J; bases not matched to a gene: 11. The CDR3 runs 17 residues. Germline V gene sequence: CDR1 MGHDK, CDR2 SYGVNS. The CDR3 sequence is CASSERTSGGLRETQYF. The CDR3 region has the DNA TGTGCCAGCAGCGAGAGGACTAGCGGGGGTTTACGAGAGACCCAGTACTTC.